Each of the 17 T cell receptor beta chains below was sequenced from the same sample in a study of regulatory T cells in long-lasting Graves disease. Noted time point: persistent/refractory GD, antithyroid drugs over 5 years with positive TRAb. PBMC-extracted RNA yielded the TCR library. HTBI primers from iRepertoire and Arm-PCR of CDR3 regions yielded the TCR beta libraries. TCRdb ran MiXCR on the multiplex PCR reads and lists one entry per CDR3 protein. The sample has around 450,000 distinct CDR3 sequences; 20% to 25% are singletons. This specimen consisted of peripheral blood mononuclear cells (PBMCs), obtained when the disease was refractory, from a patient treated with antithyroid drugs. These receptors all stem from a female donor with Graves disease.

V is TRBV5-1 and J is TRBJ2-2, with D possibly matching TRBD1 (5 bases). Germline V lookup: CDR1 SGHRS, CDR2 YFSETQ. The length of the CDR3 is 16 residues. Trimming took off 4 bases at V and 2 bases at J, with 15 bases between the two ends. DNA for the CDR3: TGCGCCAGCAGCCTGGACACATCTTTCAACACCGGGGAGCTGTTTTTT. Translation gives CASSLDTSFNTGELFF. Based on the CDR3 plus reference TRBV5-1 and TRBJ2-2, the full variable domain is KAGVTQTPRYLIKTRGQQVTLSCSPISGHRSVSWYQQTPGQGLQFLFEYFSETQRNKGNFPGRFSGRQFSNSRSEMNVSTLELGDSALYLCASSLDTSFNTGELFFGEGSRLTVL.

V and J are TRBV7-9 and TRBJ1-4; no firm D call. This CDR3 comprises 14 residues. V lost 5 bases to trimming and J lost 6 bases, with 13 bases between them. Looked up from germline, CDR1 is SEHNR and CDR2 is FQNEAQ (reference sequence). The CDR3 nucleotides read TGTGCCAGCAGCCCCCCGGTGGCATATGAAAAACTGTTTTTT. Translation gives CASSPPVAYEKLFF.

The V and J genes are TRBV7-2 and TRBJ1-6, with unresolved D. Trimming stripped 5 bases from V and 11 bases from J, with 13 bases between. CDR1 is SGHTA, CDR2 FQGNSA, per germline. CDR3 size: 13 residues. The CDR3 bases are TGTGCCAGCAGCGAAGACCGGGGTCCACCCCTCCACTTT. Amino acids: CASSEDRGPPLHF.

This rearrangement joins TRBV18 to TRBJ2-3, with D perhaps matching TRBD1 (6 bases). V was shortened by 3 bases and J by 5 bases, with 15 bases between the two germline ends. The CDR3 spans 15 residues. The germline V gene has CDR1 KGHSH and CDR2 LQKENI. Here the CDR3 DNA reads TGTGCCAGCTCACCGGACGGACAGAGTATAGATACGCAGTATTTT. The encoded protein is CASSPDGQSIDTQYF.

The J gene is TRBJ2-5, the V gene TRBV5-5; possible D gene TRBD2, 6 bases. Germline V CDR1 and CDR2: SGHKS, YYEKEE (reference sequence). Trimming shortened V by 4 bases and J by 4 bases, and 20 bases separated the two germline ends. This CDR3 has 16 amino acids. The CDR3 is CASSQDILGTLETQYF. CDR3 in DNA: TGTGCCAGCAGCCAGGATATACTCGGGACTCTAGAGACCCAGTACTTC.

The chain is built from TRBV11-3 and TRBJ2-5; TRBD2 aligns across 7 bases. The length of the CDR3 is 16 residues. With 5 bases clipped from V and 5 bases from J, the junction kept 14 bases outside the gene matches. Germline values: CDR1 SGHNT, CDR2 YENEEA. The DNA for the CDR3 is TGTGCCAGCAGCCCTGTTGGACTAGGCGGGCGGGAGACCCAGTACTTC. Its translation: CASSPVGLGGRETQYF.

This clonotype was found a few times. Here the CDR3 reads CASLSGMNTEAFF. DNA for the CDR3: TGTGCCAGCTTGAGCGGGATGAACACTGAAGCTTTCTTT. The chain combines TRBV18 with TRBJ1-1; D unclear. V gave up 7 bases and J gave up 0 bases, with 9 bases separating them. CDR1 is KGHSH and CDR2 is LQKENI in the germline V gene. The CDR3 totals 13 residues.

The CDR3 here is CASSQGGMEQVGWTPLHF. The DNA for the CDR3 is TGCGCCAGCAGCCAAGGTGGTATGGAACAAGTTGGGTGGACACCCCTCCACTTT. J is TRBJ1-6 and V is TRBV4-1; D uncertain. CDR3 length: 18 amino acids. V gave up 1 base and J gave up 11 bases, with 24 bases separating them. CDR1 is MGHRA and CDR2 is YSYEKL in the germline V gene.

This clonotype was recorded many times. The chain joins TRBV15 to TRBJ1-5; D ambiguous. Per germline, CDR1 LNHNV and CDR2 YYDKDF (reference sequence). V was pared by 9 bases and J by 2 bases, with 8 bases between. The CDR3 extends over 12 amino acids. The DNA for the CDR3 is TGTGCCACTTCCTTGGGCAATCAGCCCCAGCATTTT. As protein: CATSLGNQPQHF.

On this clonotype itself: A much larger clonotype is one base distant, so this may be a read error. This sequence joins TRBV25-1 and TRBJ2-4; 9 positions match TRBD1. Matching the DNA end better, TRBJ1-2 makes the J call doubtful. Germline assignment: CDR1 MGHDK and CDR2 SYGVNS. The CDR3 runs 16 residues. The DNA for the CDR3 is TGTGCCAGCAGTGGATTAGGGACAGGGAGAAGTTATGGCTACACCTTC. Its translation is CASSGLGTGRSYGYTF.

This clonotype was seen many times. The chain links TRBV29-1 to TRBJ2-7; D gene uncertain. Germline V CDR1 and CDR2: SQVTM, ANQGSEA. Trimming took off 4 bases at V and 7 bases at J, with 17 bases between the two ends. The CDR3 is 13 amino acids. The chain's CDR3 is CSVADVTGEEQYF. The DNA of the CDR3 is TGCAGCGTTGCTGATGTGACGGGTGAGGAGCAGTACTTC.

This clonotype was seen a few times. DNA of the CDR3: TGTGCCAGCATAGGGGGGAGCACTGAAGCTTTCTTT. Translating it yields CASIGGSTEAFF. V usage is TRBV12-3 or TRBV12-4 and J usage is TRBJ1-1, with a weak D call TRBD1 (6 bases). This CDR3 contains 12 residues. Trimming took off 7 bases at V and 4 bases at J, with 10 bases between the two ends.

The J gene is TRBJ2-7, the V gene TRBV12-3 or TRBV12-4, with D perhaps matching TRBD1 (5 bases). V was shortened by 6 bases and J by 2 bases, with 8 bases between the two germline ends. The CDR3 extends over 12 amino acids. CDR3 bases: TGTGCCAGCAGACAGGCGGCCTACGAGCAGTACTTC. This sequence encodes CASRQAAYEQYF.

Comment on this clonotype: A junction end diverges from the germline sequence, so it may reflect a read error. This chain uses TRBV7-8 with TRBJ1-2; D might be TRBD1 (5 bases). The CDR3 is 13 residues long. Per the germline V gene, CDR1 is SGHVS and CDR2 is FQNEAQ. CDR3 DNA sequence: TGTGTCAGCAGCTTACGGGGGGACTATGGCTACACCTTC. It translates to CVSSLRGDYGYTF.

This chain uses TRBV3-1 with TRBJ2-1; D might be TRBD1 (6 bases). Trimming took 0 bases from V and 12 from J, leaving 6 bases between them. CDR1 is LGHDT, CDR2 YNNKEL, per germline (reference sequence). The CDR3 extends over 11 amino acids. The CDR3 protein is CASSQEDRQFF. The CDR3 region has the DNA TGTGCCAGCAGCCAAGAGGACAGGCAGTTCTTC.

In this sample, this clonotype turned up many times. This chain uses TRBV19 with TRBJ2-7; D uncertain. The ends were cut back, 9 bases at V and 0 bases at J, with 12 bases in the middle. Looked up from germline, CDR1 is LNHDA and CDR2 is SQIVND (reference sequence). The CDR3 loop spans 13 amino acids. The CDR3 reads CASSDGSSYEQYF. Here the CDR3 DNA reads TGTGCCAGCAGTGACGGCAGCTCCTACGAGCAGTACTTC.

The chain recombines TRBV5-1 with TRBJ1-2; D is ambiguous. The CDR3 loop spans 14 amino acids. In germline, CDR1 is SGHRS, CDR2 YFSETQ. V was cut by 5 bases and J by 2 bases, with 13 bases left in between. This chain's CDR3 is CASREGASNYGYTF. DNA for the CDR3: TGCGCCAGCAGGGAGGGCGCCAGCAACTATGGCTACACCTTC.